The following is a TCR beta chain sequence with its context. Germline V lookup: CDR1 SGHAT, CDR2 FQNNGV. The CDR3 sequence is 13 residues long. Trimming stripped 8 bases from V and 1 base from J, with 11 bases between. Measured with immunoSEQ multiplex PCR; TCRdb has only the in-frame clones, and not every one. The table has about 29,000 clones, around 57% seen once. The sample is drawn from a study of cytotoxic CD8 clonotypes in ibrutinib-treated CLL. Specimen: PBMCs, collected before ibrutinib treatment. This sequence joins TRBV11-2 and TRBJ1-2; TRBD1 is a possible D gene (6 bases). This receptor was identified in a human donor with chronic lymphocytic leukemia. The CDR3 DNA reads as TGTGCCAGCGGGGGGGCGAATAACTATGGCTACACCTTC. This translates into CASGGANNYGYTF.